This paragraph reports one TCR beta chain. Its antigen is unidentified. The data derive from a study of T cell repertoires in cytomegalovirus infection. Study-level background: Selection of CMV epitopes for the study included recently identified HLA-C-restricted and well-studied HLA-B-restricted ones. Carrying CMV and the relevant HLA type showed in public TCR beta signatures.

This CDR3 region has 18 residues. V shed 0 bases and J 4 bases; nucleotides not matched to a gene: 10. Germline loops: CDR1 SGHTA, CDR2 FQGNSA. Overall study results and limits: What dominated the ex vivo response were HLA-C-restricted CMV-specific TCR beta clonotypes.

TCRdb passed the reads through MiXCR, listing each CDR3 protein once. Seen here are fewer than 900,000 distinct CDR3 sequences, roughly 28% observed once, and the top ten hold 13%. The input for sequencing was cultured CD8+ T cells from PBMCs, taken from culture after CMV antigen stimulation. The receptor was derived from a human donor in good health (CMV status not recorded). Some clones in this sample may be carry-over from other donors' samples. The chain joins TRBV7-2 to TRBJ2-3; 10 bases line up with TRBD1. In DNA, the CDR3 is TGTGCCAGCAGCTTAGCGACTCTGGGGACAGGGGTTTCAGATACGCAGTATTTT. Translating gives CASSLATLGTGVSDTQYF.